The 2 T cell receptor beta chains in this list originate from one sample, sequenced in a study of molecular identifiers for immune sequencing clone quantification. TCRdb passed the PCR reads through MiXCR, listing each CDR3 protein once. The sample lists around 40,000 distinct CDR3 sequences; 19% were seen once. Source material: naive CD8+ T cells from blood, with Jurkat cell RNA spiked in. The subset: FACS-sorted CD8+CD4-CCR7+CD45RA+ naive T cells. The receptors here all came from a human donor in good health. Some libraries in this study had Jurkat cell RNA spiked in.

This clonotype was seen at least ten times. The rearrangement uses TRBV6-5 and TRBJ2-7; 7 bases line up with TRBD2. V lost 8 bases, J lost 2 bases, and 3 bases stayed unmatched. The CDR3 consists of 12 residues. The germline CDR1 and CDR2 sequences are MNHEY and SVGAGI. This chain's CDR3 is CASRAGAYEQYF. The CDR3, as DNA: TGTGCCAGCCGGGCGGGGGCCTACGAGCAGTACTTC.

This clonotype was detected ten times or more. The V and J genes are TRBV27 and TRBJ2-7, with 8 positions matching TRBD2. The germline gives CDR1 MNHEY, CDR2 SMNVEV (reference sequence). J was trimmed by 6 bases and V by 4 bases; bases with no gene match: 8. This CDR3 comprises 14 residues. The DNA of the CDR3 is TGTGCCAGCAGTTCCCAGACGGGGGGGTCCGAGCAGTACTTC. This codes for CASSSQTGGSEQYF.